The clone carrying this TCR beta chain showed up just a few times. The record originates from a study of PD-L1 blockade in urothelial cancer. Study overall: Males with urothelial cancer arising in the bladder constituted about 90% of the roughly 30 patients.

Synthetic TCR analog templates were added to each PCR reaction. The assay was immunoSEQ multiplex PCR, and TCRdb's table has in-frame clones only and misses some. Here the sample spans 70,000 to 90,000 clones, about four fifths being singletons. Sample contribution per patient ranged from 1 to 8, covering pretreatment and on-treatment. The sample consisted of PBMCs, taken around atezolizumab (anti-PD-L1) treatment. This sequence was found in a man between 65 and 85 years old with urothelial cancer.

This chain's CDR3 is CASSYGDSTYEQYF. The CDR3 DNA sequence: TGTGCCAGCAGTTACGGGGACAGTACCTACGAGCAGTACTTC. The chain carries TRBV6-5 and TRBJ2-7; TRBD1 aligns across 7 bases. This CDR3 has 14 residues. The V gene's germline CDR1 is MNHEY and CDR2 SVGAGI. V dropped 2 bases and J dropped 2; count of bases not matched to a gene: 3.